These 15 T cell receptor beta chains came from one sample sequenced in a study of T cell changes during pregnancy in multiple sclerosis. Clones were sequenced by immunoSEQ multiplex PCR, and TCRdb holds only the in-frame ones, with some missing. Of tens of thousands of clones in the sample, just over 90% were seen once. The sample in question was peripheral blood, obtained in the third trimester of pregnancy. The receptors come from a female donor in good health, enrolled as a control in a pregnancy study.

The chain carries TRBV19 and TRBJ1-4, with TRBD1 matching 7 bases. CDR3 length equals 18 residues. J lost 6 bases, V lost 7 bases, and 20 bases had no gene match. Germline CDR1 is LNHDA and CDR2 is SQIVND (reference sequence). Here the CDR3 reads CASKLGTTGSQSDEKLFF. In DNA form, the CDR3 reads TGTGCCAGTAAACTTGGAACGACAGGGTCACAATCTGATGAAAAACTGTTTTTT.

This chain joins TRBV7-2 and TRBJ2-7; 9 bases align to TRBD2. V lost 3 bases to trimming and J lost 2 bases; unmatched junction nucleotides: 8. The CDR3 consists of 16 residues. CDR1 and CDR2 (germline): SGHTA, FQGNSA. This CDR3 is CASSLRLAGLTYEQYF. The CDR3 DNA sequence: TGTGCCAGCAGCTTGCGGCTAGCGGGATTGACCTACGAGCAGTACTTC.

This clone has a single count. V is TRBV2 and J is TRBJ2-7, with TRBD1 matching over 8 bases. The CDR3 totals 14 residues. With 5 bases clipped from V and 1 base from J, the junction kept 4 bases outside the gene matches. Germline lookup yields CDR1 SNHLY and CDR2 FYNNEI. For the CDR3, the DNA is TGTGCCAGCAGTATCCGGGACAGGTCCTACGAGCAGTACTTC. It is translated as CASSIRDRSYEQYF.

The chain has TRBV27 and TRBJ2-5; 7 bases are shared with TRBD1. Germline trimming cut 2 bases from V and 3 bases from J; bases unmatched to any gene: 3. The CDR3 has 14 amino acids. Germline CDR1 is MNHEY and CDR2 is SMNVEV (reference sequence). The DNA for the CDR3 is TGTGCCAGCAGTTTAATCGGGACAGAAGAGACCCAGTACTTC. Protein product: CASSLIGTEETQYF.

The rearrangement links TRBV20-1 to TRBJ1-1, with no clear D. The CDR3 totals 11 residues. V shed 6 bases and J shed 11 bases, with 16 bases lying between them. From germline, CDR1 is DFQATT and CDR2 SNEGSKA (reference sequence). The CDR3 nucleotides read TGCAGTGCAGTTACAGCCCTGAAGGCTTTCTTT. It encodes CSAVTALKAFF.

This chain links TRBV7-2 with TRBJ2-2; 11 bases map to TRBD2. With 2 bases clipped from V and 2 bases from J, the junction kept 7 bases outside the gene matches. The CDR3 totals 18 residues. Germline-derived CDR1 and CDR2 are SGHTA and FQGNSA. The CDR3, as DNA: TGTGCCAGCAGCTTAACCCCGGGACTAGCGGCAAACACCGGGGAGCTGTTTTTT. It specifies CASSLTPGLAANTGELFF.

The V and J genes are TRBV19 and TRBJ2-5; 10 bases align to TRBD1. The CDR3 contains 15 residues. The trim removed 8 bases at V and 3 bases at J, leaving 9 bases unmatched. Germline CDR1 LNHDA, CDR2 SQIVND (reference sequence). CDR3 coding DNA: TGTGCCAGTTCAGGGACAGGGGCAGGTGAAGAGACCCAGTACTTC. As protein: CASSGTGAGEETQYF.

As DNA, the CDR3 is TGCGCCAGCAAAGAACAGGGGGCTGGGAATGAGCAGTTCTTC. Translating gives CASKEQGAGNEQFF. The rearrangement uses TRBV5-1 and TRBJ2-1; TRBD1 agrees at 9 bases. Germline trimming cut 6 bases from V and 7 bases from J; bases unmatched to any gene: 8. Germline V gene data show CDR1 as SGHRS and CDR2 as YFSETQ. The CDR3 is 14 amino acids.

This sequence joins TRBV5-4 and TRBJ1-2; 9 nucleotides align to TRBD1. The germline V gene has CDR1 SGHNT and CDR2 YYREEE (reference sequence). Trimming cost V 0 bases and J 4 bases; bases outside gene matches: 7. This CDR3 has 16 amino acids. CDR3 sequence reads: CASSLGGTGIVYGYTF. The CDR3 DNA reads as TGTGCCAGCAGCTTGGGCGGGACAGGGATCGTCTATGGCTACACCTTC.

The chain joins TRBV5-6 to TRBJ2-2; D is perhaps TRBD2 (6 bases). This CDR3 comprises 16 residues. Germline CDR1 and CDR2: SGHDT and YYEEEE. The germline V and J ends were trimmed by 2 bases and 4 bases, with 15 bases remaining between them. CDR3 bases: TGTGCCAGCAGCTTAGGGACTGCCCGTGTCACCGGGGAGCTGTTTTTT. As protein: CASSLGTARVTGELFF.

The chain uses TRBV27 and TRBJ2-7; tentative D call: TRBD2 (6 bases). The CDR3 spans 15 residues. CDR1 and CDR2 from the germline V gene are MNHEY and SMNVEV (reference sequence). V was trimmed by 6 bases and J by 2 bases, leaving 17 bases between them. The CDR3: CASRARGGRPYEQYF. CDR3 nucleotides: TGTGCCAGCAGGGCTCGGGGAGGCCGCCCCTACGAGCAGTACTTC.

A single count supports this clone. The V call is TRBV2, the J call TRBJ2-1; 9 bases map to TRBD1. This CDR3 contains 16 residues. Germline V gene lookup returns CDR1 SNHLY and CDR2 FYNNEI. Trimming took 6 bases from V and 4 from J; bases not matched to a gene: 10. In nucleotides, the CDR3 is TGTGCCAGCAGCCAAAGGGAAGGGACAGGGTACAATGAGCAGTTCTTC. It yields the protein CASSQREGTGYNEQFF.

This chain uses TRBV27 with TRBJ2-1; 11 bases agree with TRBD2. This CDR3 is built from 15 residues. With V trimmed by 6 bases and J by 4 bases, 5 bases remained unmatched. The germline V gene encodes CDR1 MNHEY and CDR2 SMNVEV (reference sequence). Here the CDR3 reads CASSSLAGGYNEQFF. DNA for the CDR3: TGTGCCAGCAGCTCTCTAGCGGGGGGTTACAATGAGCAGTTCTTC.

The CDR3 reads CASSLGSIRTSVYNEQFF. For the CDR3, the DNA is TGTGCCAGCAGCTTGGGGTCGATTCGGACTAGCGTTTACAATGAGCAGTTCTTC. V gene TRBV11-2 combines with J gene TRBJ2-1, with 9 bases lining up with TRBD2. The CDR3 has 18 residues. Germline loops: CDR1 SGHAT, CDR2 FQNNGV. Trimming at V came to 3 bases and at J to 4 bases, leaving 13 bases not matched to a gene. The entire variable domain, with the rest obtained from reference TRBV11-2 and TRBJ2-1, is as follows: EAGVAQSPRYKIIEKRQSVAFWCNPISGHATLYWYQQILGQGPKLLIQFQNNGVVDDSQLPKDRFSAERLKGVDSTLKIQPAKLEDSAVYLCASSLGSIRTSVYNEQFFGPGTRLTVL.

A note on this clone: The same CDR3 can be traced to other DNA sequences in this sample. CDR3 protein: CASSLGSYEQYF. CDR3 bases: TGTGCCAGCAGCTTAGGCAGTTACGAGCAGTACTTC. The rearrangement links TRBV7-9 to TRBJ2-7; no firm D call. The V gene's germline CDR1 is SEHNR and CDR2 FQNEAQ (reference sequence). The CDR3 runs 12 residues. Trimming took off 1 base at V and 4 bases at J, with 5 bases between the two ends.